These 4 T cell receptor beta chains originate from one sample sequenced in a study of blood T cell repertoires in COVID-19. Using immunoSEQ multiplex PCR, the repertoire was profiled, and TCRdb retains in-frame clones only, with some absent. The data show around 210,000 clones, 70% to 90% seen once. The sample comprised PBMCs or T cells enriched from blood (not recorded which). The receptors come from a woman between 18 and 29 years old who had recovered from COVID-19.

The chain couples TRBV28 to TRBJ2-1; 7 bases map to TRBD1. The CDR3 has 14 amino acids. V shed 2 bases, J shed 3 bases, and the junction held 1 base outside the gene matches. Germline-derived CDR1 and CDR2 are MDHEN and SYDVKM. CDR3 coding DNA: TGTGCCAGCAGTTTAGCAGGGGGCTACAATGAGCAGTTCTTC. This codes for CASSLAGGYNEQFF.

The chain has TRBV4-1 and TRBJ1-1; D is undetermined. This CDR3 is 14 amino acids long. CDR1 and CDR2 (germline): MGHRA, YSYEKL. V was trimmed by 3 bases and J by 6 bases, leaving 14 bases between them. The CDR3 spells CASSQHLNAPEAFF. The CDR3 region has the DNA TGCGCCAGCAGCCAGCATCTCAACGCGCCTGAAGCTTTCTTT.

V is TRBV19 and J is TRBJ2-1; 13 bases line up with TRBD2. J lost 5 bases, V lost 6 bases, and 16 bases had no gene match. The CDR3 is made up of 19 amino acids. Per the germline V gene, CDR1 is LNHDA and CDR2 is SQIVND (reference sequence). The CDR3 sequence is CASSRDRGTSGAANNEQFF. CDR3 DNA: TGTGCCAGTAGCCGTGACAGGGGGACTAGCGGGGCCGCAAACAATGAGCAGTTCTTC.

The V call is TRBV2, the J call TRBJ2-1; no reliable D call. V shed 5 bases and J shed 5 bases, with 4 bases lying between them. The CDR3 is made up of 11 amino acids. CDR1 SNHLY and CDR2 FYNNEI come from the germline V gene. In DNA, the CDR3 is TGTGCCAGCAGTTATGACAATGAGCAGTTCTTC. Amino acid sequence: CASSYDNEQFF.